This is a list of T cell receptor beta chains from one sample in a study of CD8 T cells in Susac syndrome. TCRdb recomputed calls from the immunoSEQ multiplex PCR reads with MiXCR, one row per CDR3 protein. The table shows 200,000 to 300,000 distinct CDR3 sequences, with just under 95% occurring only once. Sequenced material: CD4+ T cells from PBMCs. These receptors originate from a human donor with multiple sclerosis. CDR3s include the opening cysteine and the closing phenylalanine or tryptophan. Each record gives: V gene, J gene, clone size, D gene, CDR3 protein, CDR3 DNA. A D gene is named only where the DNA matches it firmly. The size of a clone is reported for some rows only, either as once, few or many, or as a class for expanded clones.

V gene: TRBV25-1; J gene: TRBJ2-1; clone size: .; D gene: TRBD2; CDR3 protein: CASSLAGGPLTEQFF; CDR3 DNA: TGTGCCAGCAGTTTAGCGGGAGGGCCATTAACTGAGCAGTTCTTC
V gene: TRBV20-1; J gene: TRBJ2-5; clone size: once; D gene: .; CDR3 protein: CSARPRTGEVRETQYF; CDR3 DNA: TGCAGTGCTAGACCCCGGACTGGGGAGGTCCGGGAGACCCAGTACTTC
V gene: TRBV6-2/TRBV6-3; J gene: TRBJ1-2; clone size: .; D gene: .; CDR3 protein: CASSYTGNYGYTF; CDR3 DNA: TGTGCCAGCAGTTATACGGGGAACTATGGCTACACCTTC
V gene: TRBV20-1; J gene: TRBJ1-6; clone size: .; D gene: .; CDR3 protein: CSASPGPPSSYNSPLHF; CDR3 DNA: TGCAGTGCTAGTCCAGGACCCCCCTCCTCCTATAATTCACCCCTCCACTTT
V gene: TRBV10-3; J gene: TRBJ2-3; clone size: .; D gene: .; CDR3 protein: CAISEIGESTDTQYF; CDR3 DNA: TGTGCCATCAGTGAGATTGGGGAAAGCACAGATACGCAGTATTTT
V gene: TRBV6-5; J gene: TRBJ1-1; clone size: .; D gene: TRBD1; CDR3 protein: CASRYQQGRKRDTEAFF; CDR3 DNA: TGTGCCAGCAGGTACCAACAGGGGAGGAAACGGGACACTGAAGCTTTCTTT
V gene: TRBV5-6; J gene: TRBJ2-4; clone size: .; D gene: .; CDR3 protein: CASNLAGAGNIQYF; CDR3 DNA: TGTGCCAGCAACCTCGCGGGTGCCGGAAACATTCAGTACTTC
V gene: TRBV18; J gene: TRBJ2-3; clone size: .; D gene: TRBD2; CDR3 protein: CASSSTSDDTQYF; CDR3 DNA: TGTGCCAGCTCGTCGACTAGCGACGATACGCAGTATTTT
V gene: TRBV29-1; J gene: TRBJ2-2; clone size: .; D gene: TRBD2; CDR3 protein: CSVVASGISGELFF; CDR3 DNA: TGCAGCGTTGTGGCTAGCGGGATCTCCGGGGAGCTGTTTTTT
V gene: TRBV3-1; J gene: TRBJ2-5; clone size: .; D gene: .; CDR3 protein: CASSQGTGQTQYF; CDR3 DNA: TGTGCCAGCAGCCAAGGTACAGGGCAGACCCAGTACTTC
V gene: TRBV20-1; J gene: TRBJ2-3; clone size: .; D gene: .; CDR3 protein: CSAGVAGEGDTQYF; CDR3 DNA: TGCAGTGCTGGAGTGGCAGGGGAGGGAGATACGCAGTATTTT
V gene: TRBV19; J gene: TRBJ1-6; clone size: .; D gene: .; CDR3 protein: CASSITTEFNSPLHF; CDR3 DNA: TGTGCCAGTAGTATCACGACAGAATTTAATTCACCCCTCCACTTT
V gene: TRBV4-1; J gene: TRBJ2-3; clone size: .; D gene: .; CDR3 protein: CASSQEGLPRDTQYF; CDR3 DNA: TGCGCCAGCAGCCAAGAGGGACTCCCTAGGGATACGCAGTATTTT
V gene: TRBV20-1; J gene: TRBJ2-1; clone size: .; D gene: .; CDR3 protein: CSARDVRGSNEQFF; CDR3 DNA: TGCAGTGCTAGGGACGTGCGGGGTTCCAATGAGCAGTTCTTC
V gene: TRBV24-1; J gene: TRBJ2-2; clone size: .; D gene: .; CDR3 protein: CATSDWDVGELFF; CDR3 DNA: TGTGCCACCAGTGATTGGGACGTCGGGGAGCTGTTTTTT
V gene: TRBV18; J gene: TRBJ2-5; clone size: once; D gene: TRBD1; CDR3 protein: CASSTTGGRETQYF; CDR3 DNA: TGTGCCAGCTCAACGACAGGGGGACGGGAGACCCAGTACTTC
V gene: TRBV7-6; J gene: TRBJ1-3; clone size: .; D gene: .; CDR3 protein: CASSLDPTLGNTIYF; CDR3 DNA: TGTGCCAGCAGCTTAGATCCGACACTTGGAAACACCATATATTTT
V gene: TRBV5-6; J gene: TRBJ2-2; clone size: .; D gene: TRBD2; CDR3 protein: CASSGSGGELFF; CDR3 DNA: TGTGCCAGCAGCGGTAGCGGGGGGGAGCTGTTTTTT
V gene: TRBV7-6; J gene: TRBJ2-5; clone size: .; D gene: TRBD1; CDR3 protein: CASSLGAGTANQETQYF; CDR3 DNA: TGTGCCAGCAGCTTAGGGGCCGGGACAGCGAACCAAGAGACCCAGTACTTC
V gene: TRBV12-3/TRBV12-4; J gene: TRBJ2-6; clone size: .; D gene: .; CDR3 protein: CATTKKTVSSGANVLTF; CDR3 DNA: TGTGCCACCACTAAAAAGACGGTTAGCTCTGGGGCCAACGTCCTGACTTTC
V gene: TRBV20-1; J gene: TRBJ1-5; clone size: .; D gene: TRBD1; CDR3 protein: CSAYSGQGNQPQHF; CDR3 DNA: TGCAGTGCCTACTCGGGACAGGGAAATCAGCCCCAGCATTTT
V gene: TRBV9; J gene: TRBJ2-2; clone size: .; D gene: TRBD1; CDR3 protein: CASSVLPGTETGELFF; CDR3 DNA: TGTGCCAGCAGCGTACTCCCGGGGACAGAGACCGGGGAGCTGTTTTTT
V gene: TRBV5-4; J gene: TRBJ2-5; clone size: .; D gene: TRBD1; CDR3 protein: CASSSRDRVSETQYF; CDR3 DNA: TGTGCCAGCAGCTCTCGGGACAGGGTCTCAGAGACCCAGTACTTC
V gene: TRBV29-1; J gene: TRBJ2-2; clone size: .; D gene: .; CDR3 protein: CSVAPGLGTGELFF; CDR3 DNA: TGCAGCGTGGCCCCCGGGTTGGGCACCGGGGAGCTGTTTTTT
V gene: TRBV6-2/TRBV6-3; J gene: TRBJ2-1; clone size: .; D gene: TRBD1; CDR3 protein: CATQLGTGVYNEQFF; CDR3 DNA: TGTGCCACCCAGCTCGGGACAGGGGTATACAATGAGCAGTTCTTC
V gene: TRBV6-5; J gene: TRBJ1-2; clone size: .; D gene: .; CDR3 protein: CASSSARGRGYTF; CDR3 DNA: TGTGCCAGCAGTTCCGCCCGGGGTCGCGGCTACACCTTC
V gene: TRBV6-6; J gene: TRBJ2-2; clone size: .; D gene: .; CDR3 protein: CASSYTGFTGELFF; CDR3 DNA: TGTGCCAGCAGTTATACAGGTTTCACCGGGGAGCTGTTTTTT
V gene: TRBV21-1; J gene: TRBJ1-2; clone size: .; D gene: .; CDR3 protein: CASSKGGRQETHYGYTF; CDR3 DNA: TGTGCCAGCAGCAAAGGAGGCCGCCAAGAAACGCACTATGGCTACACCTTC
V gene: TRBV3-1; J gene: TRBJ1-5; clone size: .; D gene: .; CDR3 protein: CASSQGLKRNQPQHF; CDR3 DNA: TGTGCCAGCAGCCAAGGTCTGAAGAGGAATCAGCCCCAGCATTTT
V gene: TRBV6-1; J gene: TRBJ2-1; clone size: .; D gene: .; CDR3 protein: CAITTSHYNEQFF; CDR3 DNA: TGTGCCATCACCACTAGCCATTACAATGAGCAGTTCTTC
V gene: TRBV12-3/TRBV12-4; J gene: TRBJ2-3; clone size: .; D gene: TRBD2; CDR3 protein: CASSLPAGVPDTQYF; CDR3 DNA: TGTGCCAGCAGTCTCCCAGCGGGAGTACCAGATACGCAGTATTTT
V gene: TRBV18; J gene: TRBJ1-1; clone size: .; D gene: .; CDR3 protein: CASSPKTMNTEAFF; CDR3 DNA: TGTGCCAGCTCACCGAAGACGATGAACACTGAAGCTTTCTTT
V gene: TRBV18; J gene: TRBJ2-3; clone size: .; D gene: TRBD1; CDR3 protein: CASSRQGAGTDTQYF; CDR3 DNA: TGTGCCAGCTCACGACAGGGGGCCGGCACAGATACGCAGTATTTT
V gene: TRBV30; J gene: TRBJ2-7; clone size: .; D gene: TRBD1; CDR3 protein: CAWRTGSEQYF; CDR3 DNA: TGTGCCTGGAGGACAGGGAGCGAGCAGTACTTC
V gene: TRBV3-1; J gene: TRBJ1-2; clone size: .; D gene: .; CDR3 protein: CASSQDLLWGYTF; CDR3 DNA: TGTGCCAGCAGCCAAGATCTTTTGTGGGGCTACACCTTC
V gene: TRBV28; J gene: TRBJ2-7; clone size: .; D gene: TRBD1; CDR3 protein: CASSPPGQGSREQYF; CDR3 DNA: TGTGCCAGCAGCCCACCGGGACAGGGGTCTCGCGAGCAGTACTTC
V gene: TRBV3-1; J gene: TRBJ1-2; clone size: once; D gene: .; CDR3 protein: CASSQGWDGKGYTF; CDR3 DNA: TGTGCCAGCAGCCAAGGTTGGGACGGCAAGGGCTACACCTTC
V gene: TRBV3-1; J gene: TRBJ2-2; clone size: .; D gene: .; CDR3 protein: CASSQLKNTGELFF; CDR3 DNA: TGTGCCAGCAGCCAACTGAAGAACACCGGGGAGCTGTTTTTT
V gene: TRBV3-1; J gene: TRBJ1-2; clone size: .; D gene: TRBD1; CDR3 protein: CASSQDQAGGPYGYTF; CDR3 DNA: TGTGCCAGCAGCCAAGATCAGGCAGGGGGGCCCTATGGCTACACCTTC
V gene: TRBV4-1; J gene: TRBJ2-1; clone size: once; D gene: .; CDR3 protein: CASRDVGGKSSYNEQFF; CDR3 DNA: TGCGCCAGCAGAGACGTCGGCGGGAAGAGCTCCTACAATGAGCAGTTCTTC